The T cell receptor beta chain described here comes from a study of cytomegalovirus exposure and HLA in healthy donors. Study results and limitations: Accurate prediction of HLA-A and HLA-B alleles (for most subjects) was reportedly achieved from TCR beta sequences. Further analysis, carried out later, found HLA-associated TCR beta chains more clonally expanded than equally common other chains.

60 Vbeta and 13 Jbeta primers were used in PCR. TCRdb's copy holds only in-frame clones and misses some; the assay was immunoSEQ multiplex PCR. Of 100,000 to 150,000 clones in the sample, roughly 18% are singletons; the top ten hold approximately 2.9%. Per germline, CDR1 MDHEN and CDR2 SYDVKM. V dropped 3 bases and J dropped 4 bases, with 15 bases sitting between them. The CDR3 length is 15 residues. This clone was seen a handful of times. The antigen remains unidentified. This sequence was found in a female donor in good health and CMV-seropositive. The chain links TRBV28 to TRBJ1-2; possibly TRBD1 for D (6 bases). The sequenced sample consisted of PBMCs. The CDR3 protein is CASSFTGLVGYGYTF. Written as DNA, the CDR3 is TGTGCCAGCAGTTTCACAGGGTTAGTGGGCTATGGCTACACCTTC.